Included here is one T cell receptor (beta chain) sequence, with context. What it recognizes is unknown. Sample time point: newly diagnosed GD, antithyroid drugs for less than 3 months. RNA isolated from PBMCs was used to make the TCR library. The CDR3 is made up of 15 amino acids. The germline V gene has CDR1 MNHNS and CDR2 SASEGT. The junction had 9 bases not matched to a gene; V was cut back by 7 bases and J by 7 bases. The data are from a study of regulatory T cells in long-lasting Graves disease. Both iRepertoire HTBI primers and Arm-PCR of CDR3 regions were used to build the TCR beta libraries. One entry per CDR3 protein, called by TCRdb with MiXCR from the multiplex PCR reads. Of more than 450,000 distinct CDR3 sequences in the sample, 12% were seen once. Broader study findings: Not thyroid tissue but only peripheral blood was studied.

These records were also assigned to another study, of T cells in Graves' hyperthyroidism and ophthalmopathy.

The sequence was obtained from a woman aged 25 to 39 with Graves disease. J is TRBJ2-2 and V is TRBV6-1, with TRBD1 matching over 10 bases. The sample consisted of peripheral blood mononuclear cells (PBMCs), taken at new diagnosis, from a patient treated with antithyroid drugs. The CDR3 loop reads CASKSLTGGSGELFF. The CDR3 DNA is TGTGCCAGCAAATCCCTGACAGGGGGCAGCGGGGAGCTGTTTTTT.